The 24 T cell receptor beta chains listed next were all sequenced from one sample in a study of T cells expressing NK-cell markers. TCRdb reworked the 5' RACE reads into one entry per CDR3 protein, no DNA. This sample contains about 150,000 distinct CDR3 sequences. The material sequenced was blood T cells: a sorted CD56 or NKG2C T cell subset, CD4+ or CD8+ T cells, or bulk PBMC T cells (not recorded which). These receptors came from a man between 18 and 69 years old in good health.

CDR3 protein: CASSLSVAGYYNEQFF. The chain uses TRBV27 and TRBJ2-1; TCRdb picks TRBD1, but there is no DNA to check that call. Germline V gene data show CDR1 as MNHEY and CDR2 as SMNVEV (reference sequence). CDR3 length: 16 amino acids.

CDR3: CASSFGWTGAEAFF. This rearrangement joins TRBV27 to TRBJ1-1; TCRdb reports TRBD1, a call that lacks DNA to check it against. CDR3 length: 14 amino acids. Germline V gene data show CDR1 as MNHEY and CDR2 as SMNVEV (reference sequence).

This rearrangement joins TRBV12-3 or TRBV12-4 to TRBJ2-1; TCRdb indicates TRBD1, and absent DNA this call remains unverified. This CDR3 has 12 residues. CDR3 in amino acids: CASSSPGNEQFF.

The chain recombines TRBV6-6 with TRBJ2-7; TCRdb proposes TRBD1, but this gene call is untestable without DNA. The germline V gene has CDR1 MNHNY and CDR2 SVGAGI (reference sequence). The CDR3 sequence is 11 residues long. CDR3 region: CASSQGSEQYF.

The chain links TRBV27 to TRBJ1-6; with no DNA, the TCRdb D assignment of TRBD1 cannot be verified. This CDR3 region has 15 residues. The germline V gene has CDR1 MNHEY and CDR2 SMNVEV (reference sequence). CDR3: CASSPPTDYNSPLHF.

This sequence joins TRBV12-3 or TRBV12-4 and TRBJ2-1; as DNA is missing, the TRBD2 call by TCRdb cannot be tested. The CDR3 totals 14 residues. CDR3 sequence reads: CASSWGLAGVEQFF.

V gene TRBV12-3 or TRBV12-4 combines with J gene TRBJ1-5; TCRdb's D gene call, TRBD1, goes unchecked for lack of DNA. The length of the CDR3 is 16 residues. The CDR3 sequence: CASSLPGQGGNQPQHF.

J is TRBJ2-7 and V is TRBV30; without DNA, the TCRdb call of TRBD2 cannot be checked. CDR3 size: 13 residues. Germline V gene sequence: CDR1 GTSNPN, CDR2 SVGIG (reference sequence). CDR3 region: CAWGSGGIYEQYF.

The rearrangement links TRBV7-8 to TRBJ2-7; lacking DNA, the TRBD2 call made by TCRdb goes unchecked. The CDR3 extends over 18 amino acids. Per germline, CDR1 SGHVS and CDR2 FQNEAQ. CDR3 in amino acids: CASSLGASGGATGYEQYF.

This CDR3 is CASGPGTTDTGELFF. The chain combines TRBV12-5 with TRBJ2-2; absent DNA, TCRdb's TRBD1 call cannot be checked. This CDR3 comprises 15 residues. The V gene's germline CDR1 is LGHNT and CDR2 FRNRAP.

J is TRBJ1-2 and V is TRBV7-9; the TRBD1 assignment by TCRdb is unverifiable without DNA. Germline values: CDR1 SEHNR, CDR2 FQNEAQ (reference sequence). The CDR3 contains 16 residues. The CDR3 spells CASSLGTGTESLSYTF.

The chain recombines TRBV13 with TRBJ2-7; the D gene TCRdb calls, TRBD2, cannot be checked with no DNA. The CDR3 is 15 residues long. Germline CDR1 reads PRHDT; CDR2 reads FYEKMQ (reference sequence). CDR3 sequence reads: CASSTRLAGGSEQYF.

The chain has TRBV5-1 and TRBJ1-6; TCRdb reports TRBD1, a call that lacks DNA to check it against. This CDR3 has 14 amino acids. Germline lookup yields CDR1 SGHRS and CDR2 YFSETQ. CDR3 protein: CASSWTGVDSPLHF.

The gene calls are TRBV6-5 and TRBJ1-6; lacking DNA, the TRBD1 call made by TCRdb goes unchecked. The germline CDR1 and CDR2 sequences are MNHEY and SVGAGI. The length of the CDR3 is 14 residues. The CDR3 here is CASSYYRENSPLHF.

This chain uses TRBV5-1 with TRBJ2-2. Germline-derived CDR1 and CDR2 are SGHRS and YFSETQ. The CDR3 runs 13 residues. CDR3 residues: CASTLVNTGELFF.

The chain links TRBV27 to TRBJ1-6; the TRBD1 assignment by TCRdb is unverifiable without DNA. This CDR3 has 13 amino acids. Germline-derived CDR1 and CDR2 are MNHEY and SMNVEV (reference sequence). The CDR3: CASSRGAGSPLHF.

The rearrangement links TRBV5-6 to TRBJ2-3. CDR1 SGHDT and CDR2 YYEEEE come from the germline V gene. There are 16 residues in the CDR3. Here the CDR3 reads CASSFPTGSSTDTQYF.

V is TRBV10-3 and J is TRBJ2-7; the TRBD1 assignment by TCRdb is unverifiable without DNA. CDR1 ENHRY and CDR2 SYGVKD come from the germline V gene. The CDR3 is 19 amino acids. The CDR3 reads CAISTFAGTGFPTSYEQYF.

The gene calls are TRBV7-9 and TRBJ1-1; TCRdb indicates TRBD1, and absent DNA this call remains unverified. CDR3 length: 16 amino acids. Germline CDR1 SEHNR, CDR2 FQNEAQ (reference sequence). CDR3 residues: CASSPTEFPRDTEAFF.

This chain connects TRBV11-1 to TRBJ2-1; without DNA, the TCRdb call of TRBD1 cannot be checked. Per germline, CDR1 SGHAT and CDR2 FQDESV (reference sequence). CDR3 length: 15 amino acids. CDR3 amino acids: CASSSPRGGYNEQFF.

The gene calls are TRBV5-6 and TRBJ1-5. The CDR3 is 14 amino acids. Germline values: CDR1 SGHDT, CDR2 YYEEEE. The CDR3 region is CASSFAAGNQPQHF.

This chain links TRBV5-1 with TRBJ2-7; no DNA is available, so the TRBD2 call from TCRdb remains unchecked. This CDR3 contains 15 residues. In germline, CDR1 is SGHRS, CDR2 YFSETQ. The CDR3 region is CASSSGHGRLYEQYF.

The J gene is TRBJ1-2, the V gene TRBV11-2. CDR1 and CDR2 (germline): SGHAT, FQNNGV. The CDR3 totals 13 residues. CDR3 region: CASSLVGLYGYTF.

The chain is built from TRBV14 and TRBJ2-3. This CDR3 region has 16 residues. In germline, CDR1 is SGHDN, CDR2 FVKESK. The CDR3 loop reads CASSQDSFGLLDTQYF.